These T cell receptor beta chains were read from a single sample in a study of T-cell reconstitution after alpha-beta-depleted transplantation in children. TCRdb independently ran MiXCR on the PCR reads; one entry per CDR3 protein. The table lists about a million distinct CDR3 sequences, about 31% of them singletons, with 28% in the top ten. The specimen was PBMCs, mostly from graft donor cells, collected 360 days after TCRalphabeta/CD19-depleted stem cell transplant. These receptors were obtained from a boy younger than two who had a stem cell transplant for SCID, so the T cells may come from the graft donor. The CDR3 runs from the conserved cysteine through the conserved F or W. The D gene is left open where the match is weak. Clone size appears in some rows only: once, few, many, or a class for an expanded clone.

TRBJ1-1 15 TRBD1 TRBV5-1 many CASSLEGQGITEAFF TGCGCCAGCAGCTTGGAGGGACAGGGGATCACTGAAGCTTTCTTT
TRBJ2-2 11 . TRBV29-1 few CSAQGTGELFF TGCAGCGCACAGGGCACCGGGGAGCTGTTTTTT
TRBJ2-7 13 . TRBV20-1 . CSAAPDFAYEQYF TGCAGTGCAGCCCCAGACTTCGCCTACGAGCAGTACTTC
TRBJ2-1 18 . TRBV9 . CASSGGTPAGLGLNEQFF TGTGCCAGCAGCGGAGGGACACCAGCTGGACTAGGTTTGAATGAGCAGTTCTTC
TRBJ2-3 16 TRBD2 TRBV7-3 few CASSRATSGGADTQYF TGTGCCAGCAGCCGCGCTACTAGCGGGGGCGCAGATACGCAGTATTTT
TRBJ2-7 17 . TRBV4-2 . CASSHGGLEETLYEQYF TGTGCCAGCAGCCACGGGGGCTTAGAGGAAACTCTCTACGAGCAGTACTTC
TRBJ2-5 15 . TRBV11-2 . CASSLEGTLYGTQYF TGTGCCAGCAGCTTAGAAGGGACACTGTACGGGACCCAGTACTTC
TRBJ2-7 12 TRBD2 TRBV10-3 few CASGRAAYEQYF TGTGCCTCCGGGAGGGCAGCCTACGAGCAGTACTTC
TRBJ2-1 12 . TRBV7-8 . CASNYRGGEQFF TGTGCCAGCAACTACAGGGGAGGGGAGCAGTTCTTC
TRBJ2-1 12 . TRBV5-1 . CASSAEVSEQFF TGCGCCAGCAGCGCGGAGGTTTCCGAGCAGTTCTTC